The 8 T cell receptor beta chains below were found in one sample sequenced in a study of blood T cell repertoires in COVID-19. TCRdb keeps only in-frame clones here, not all; method: immunoSEQ multiplex PCR. The profile covers fewer than 450,000 clones, with roughly 87% appearing a single time and approximately 0.99% taken by the ten largest. The sequenced material came from PBMCs or T cells enriched from blood (not recorded which). Receptors originate from a woman aged 25 to 39 who had recovered from COVID-19.

This chain's CDR3 is CASSLLDEYNEQFF. CDR3 DNA: TGTGCCAGCAGCTTGCTAGACGAGTACAATGAGCAGTTCTTC. The chain carries TRBV7-2 and TRBJ2-1, with no clear D. Germline loops: CDR1 SGHTA, CDR2 FQGNSA. V was trimmed by 3 bases and J by 4 bases, leaving 10 bases between them. This CDR3 contains 14 residues. The full variable domain, with the rest looked up from reference TRBV7-2 and TRBJ2-1, is GAGVSQSPSNKVTEKGKDVELRCDPISGHTALYWYRQSLGQGLEFLIYFQGNSAPDKSGLPSDRFSAERTGGSVSTLTIQRTQQEDSAVYLCASSLLDEYNEQFFGPGTRLTVL.

The chain couples TRBV20-1 to TRBJ2-1; perhaps TRBD1 as D (5 bases). Germline V gives CDR1 DFQATT, CDR2 SNEGSKA (reference sequence). The V gene lost 3 bases and the J gene lost 15 bases, with 6 bases spanning the gap. This CDR3 region has 8 residues. CDR3 residues: CSASRGFF. CDR3 DNA sequence: TGCAGTGCTAGTAGGGGGTTCTTC.

The gene calls are TRBV4-3 and TRBJ1-5; TRBD1 is a possible D gene (5 bases). The CDR3 is 16 residues long. The V gene's germline CDR1 is LGHNA and CDR2 YSLEER. Trimming removed 0 bases from V and 2 bases from J, with 11 bases in between. CDR3 bases: TGCGCCAGCAGCCAAGAACGGGGCGGGGGCAATCAGCCCCAGCATTTT. Protein product: CASSQERGGGNQPQHF.

The CDR3 region is CASSLEQGALTGNTIYF. In DNA, the CDR3 is TGTGCCAGCAGCTTAGAACAGGGGGCGCTTACCGGAAACACCATATATTTT. The chain links TRBV7-2 to TRBJ1-3, with TRBD1 identical over 9 bases. There are 17 residues in the CDR3. The V gene's germline CDR1 is SGHTA and CDR2 FQGNSA. Trimming cost V 1 base and J 4 bases; bases outside gene matches: 8. Full variable domain (missing parts from reference TRBV7-2 and TRBJ1-3): GAGVSQSPSNKVTEKGKDVELRCDPISGHTALYWYRQSLGQGLEFLIYFQGNSAPDKSGLPSDRFSAERTGGSVSTLTIQRTQQEDSAVYLCASSLEQGALTGNTIYFGEGSWLTVV.

The V and J genes are TRBV27 and TRBJ1-6, with TRBD1 as a possible D gene (6 bases). This CDR3 spans 16 amino acids. The ends were cut back, 6 bases at V and 5 bases at J, with 17 bases in the middle. The germline gives CDR1 MNHEY, CDR2 SMNVEV (reference sequence). This CDR3 reads CASRNHRAGNNSPLHF. DNA for the CDR3: TGTGCCAGCAGAAACCACAGGGCAGGGAATAATTCACCCCTCCACTTT.

V usage is TRBV28 and J usage is TRBJ2-3, with TRBD1 matching 9 bases. Unmatched junction bases numbered 14, after V lost 10 bases and J lost 6 bases. The germline gives CDR1 MDHEN, CDR2 SYDVKM. The CDR3 runs to 15 residues. Here the CDR3 reads CAIATTGGLRDTQYF. DNA of the CDR3: TGTGCCATCGCAACTACAGGGGGCCTCCGTGATACGCAGTATTTT.

The chain links TRBV2 to TRBJ1-5, with D possibly matching TRBD1 (5 bases). Looked up from germline, CDR1 is SNHLY and CDR2 is FYNNEI. V was trimmed by 3 bases and J by 2 bases, leaving 8 bases between them. The CDR3 totals 14 residues. In nucleotides, the CDR3 is TGTGCCAGCAGTGAGGGGCAGCGCAATCAGCCCCAGCATTTT. As protein: CASSEGQRNQPQHF.

V gene TRBV27 combines with J gene TRBJ2-7; 7 bases are shared with TRBD1. V shed 2 bases and J 2 bases; nucleotides not matched to a gene: 0. Germline V gives CDR1 MNHEY, CDR2 SMNVEV (reference sequence). The length of the CDR3 is 13 residues. Written as DNA, the CDR3 is TGTGCCAGCAGTTTAGGGACAGCCTACGAGCAGTACTTC. Translated: CASSLGTAYEQYF.